The rows below give T cell receptor beta chains drawn from one sample of a study of blood T cells in healthy people across ages. TCRdb reanalysed the 5' RACE reads using MiXCR and keeps one entry per CDR3 protein. Of under 1,000,000 distinct CDR3 sequences detected, about 42% appear once; the ten largest clones hold 18%. Sequencing input: blood. These receptors were collected from an elderly man in good health. Each CDR3 is given with its conserved first and last residue. Fields, in order: D gene, V gene, J gene, clone size, CDR3 DNA, CDR3 protein. D genes are given only for firm matches. Clone sizes are given selectively: once, few, many, or a class where the clone is expanded.

>-|TRBV7-8|TRBJ2-2|-
TGTGCCAGCAGCTTAGCCCAGGGAACCGGGGAGTTGTTTTTT
CASSLAQGTGELFF
>TRBD1|TRBV2|TRBJ2-7|few
TGTGCCAGCAGCATTACAGGGGCCGGACAGCAGTACTTC
CASSITGAGQQYF
>-|TRBV20-1|TRBJ2-7|few
TGCAGTGCCCTGGGACTGGAACCCCGCTACGAGCAGTACTTC
CSALGLEPRYEQYF
>-|TRBV13|TRBJ2-7|-
TGTGCCAGCAGCCTTGGAATGAAACGAGACGAGCAGTACTTC
CASSLGMKRDEQYF
>-|TRBV7-2|TRBJ1-5|-
TGTGCCAGCAGCCCCATGTACAATCAGCCCCAGCATTTT
CASSPMYNQPQHF
>-|TRBV12-3/TRBV12-4|TRBJ2-5|many
TGTGCCAGCAGTCCAACTAGAAGCCAAGAGACCCAGTACTTC
CASSPTRSQETQYF
>-|TRBV20-1|TRBJ2-3|-
TGCAGTGCTAGAGAGCGGGTAACAGATACGCAGTATTTT
CSARERVTDTQYF
>-|TRBV6-6|TRBJ1-5|-
TGTGCCAGCAGTTCGGACGCCTATAGCAATCAGCCCCAGCATTTT
CASSSDAYSNQPQHF
>-|TRBV5-1|TRBJ2-7|few
TGCGCCAGCAATCCTGACGGTTCCTACGAGCAGTACTTC
CASNPDGSYEQYF
>TRBD1|TRBV10-1|TRBJ1-1|-
TGCGCCAGCACCTATGACAGGGGGGCTGAAGCTTTCTTT
CASTYDRGAEAFF